A single sample gave rise to the 30 T cell receptor beta chains below, sequenced in a study of response to subunit inactivated influenza vaccine. TCRdb reanalysed the RT-PCR reads using MiXCR and keeps one entry per CDR3 protein. The sample carries 700,000 to 800,000 distinct CDR3 sequences, around a sixth recorded once. Source: PBMCs from blood, taken roughly 5 days after vaccination. The receptors originated from a middle-aged man who received an inactivated influenza vaccine.

V usage is TRBV7-2 and J usage is TRBJ2-2, with 7 bases identical to TRBD2. The J segment lost 0 bases and the V segment lost 1 base, leaving 5 bases of the junction unmatched. The CDR3 is made up of 17 amino acids. CDR1 and CDR2 (germline): SGHTA, FQGNSA. DNA of the CDR3: TGTGCCAGCAGCTTAGGGCTAGCGGTTGCGAACACCGGGGAGCTGTTTTTT. Protein product: CASSLGLAVANTGELFF.

V and J are TRBV28 and TRBJ2-1, with 10 bases fitting TRBD2. The CDR3 sequence is 14 residues long. V was pared by 6 bases and J by 8 bases, with 7 bases of the junction left unmatched. Germline V gene lookup returns CDR1 MDHEN and CDR2 SYDVKM. CDR3 DNA sequence: TGTGCCAGCAGCAGCGGGGGGGCTCTCGATGAGCAGTTCTTC. Translation: CASSSGGALDEQFF.

This clonotype has more than one count but fewer than ten. This chain links TRBV28 with TRBJ2-1; possible D gene TRBD2, 5 bases. The CDR3 consists of 13 residues. Trimming took off 7 bases at V and 9 bases at J, with 16 bases between the two ends. Per the germline V gene, CDR1 is MDHEN and CDR2 is SYDVKM. The CDR3 bases are TGTGCCAGCAATCCGGGGAGAAGTGGTGAGCAGTTCTTC. This translates into CASNPGRSGEQFF. Full variable domain (remainder filled in from reference TRBV28 and TRBJ2-1): DVKVTQSSRYLVKRTGEKVFLECVQDMDHENMFWYRQDPGLGLRLIYFSYDVKMKEKGDIPEGYSVSREKKERFSLILESASTNQTSMYLCASNPGRSGEQFFGPGTRLTVL.

The gene calls are TRBV7-9 and TRBJ1-4; D is possibly TRBD1 (5 bases). The V end was cut by 2 bases, the J end by 4 bases, with 14 bases between. Germline-derived CDR1 and CDR2 are SEHNR and FQNEAQ (reference sequence). This CDR3 has 16 residues. The DNA for the CDR3 is TGTGCCAGCAGCTTACAAGGGCAGGGCCTTAATGAAAAACTGTTTTTT. This encodes CASSLQGQGLNEKLFF.

This sequence joins TRBV3-1 and TRBJ2-1, with D possibly being TRBD1 or TRBD2 (6 bases each). V was cut by 4 bases and J by 8 bases, with 24 bases left in between. This CDR3 has 17 residues. Germline loops: CDR1 LGHDT, CDR2 YNNKEL (reference sequence). This chain's CDR3 is CASSRRGAGWGGDEQFF. DNA for the CDR3: TGTGCCAGCAGCCGAAGGGGGGCGGGATGGGGTGGCGATGAGCAGTTCTTC.

This chain links TRBV5-1 with TRBJ1-1, with 8 bases fitting TRBD1. Per germline, CDR1 SGHRS and CDR2 YFSETQ. This CDR3 is 14 amino acids long. V was clipped by 4 bases and J by 1 base; unmatched bases: 3. In DNA, the CDR3 is TGCGCCAGCAGCGAGGGACAGGAGAACACTGAAGCTTTCTTT. As protein: CASSEGQENTEAFF.

The chain combines TRBV9 with TRBJ1-1; D is unclear. CDR3 length: 13 residues. The germline V and J ends were trimmed by 3 bases and 10 bases, with 16 bases remaining between them. The germline V gene has CDR1 SGDLS and CDR2 YYNGEE. The CDR3 DNA reads as TGTGCCAGCAGCGATGGACCTCGGGGAGCAGCTTTCTTT. The encoded protein is CASSDGPRGAAFF.

This clonotype was observed a few times. J is TRBJ2-2 and V is TRBV5-1, with D perhaps being TRBD1 or TRBD2 (5 bases each). V dropped 5 bases and J dropped 3 bases, with 14 bases sitting between them. The CDR3 has 15 residues. CDR1 SGHRS and CDR2 YFSETQ come from the germline V gene. For the CDR3, the DNA is TGCGCCAGCAGTTCCGGGACGTTGGACACCGGGGAGCTGTTTTTT. Its translation: CASSSGTLDTGELFF.

The chain combines TRBV6-1 with TRBJ1-2; the D gene is possibly TRBD1 (6 bases). The CDR3 length is 14 residues. The germline V gene has CDR1 MNHNS and CDR2 SASEGT. Trimming pared 6 bases from V and 2 bases from J, leaving 13 bases between. The CDR3 sequence is CASRPITGNYGYTF. CDR3 nucleotides: TGTGCCAGCAGACCAATCACAGGGAACTATGGCTACACCTTC.

The J gene is TRBJ1-1, the V gene TRBV5-1; D call uncertain. Deletions cut 3 bases from V and 10 bases from J, with 16 bases between. Germline V CDR1 and CDR2: SGHRS, YFSETQ. The CDR3 has 13 residues. The CDR3 sequence: CASSSNADTRAFF. CDR3 nucleotide sequence: TGCGCCAGCAGCTCTAATGCCGACACGCGAGCTTTCTTT.

This clonotype was seen more than once but under ten times. The rearrangement uses TRBV5-5 and TRBJ2-2, with a tentative D call TRBD1 (6 bases). CDR1 is SGHKS and CDR2 is YYEKEE in the germline V gene (reference sequence). V gave up 2 bases and J gave up 4 bases, with 9 bases separating them. This CDR3 spans 14 amino acids. The CDR3 DNA reads as TGTGCCAGCAGCTTCCAGGGGACCACCGGGGAGCTGTTTTTT. This encodes CASSFQGTTGELFF.

Note on this clonotype: This may arise from a read error, as a much more abundant clone is one base away. Here the CDR3 omits its conserved ending phenylalanine or tryptophan, so a read error is the likely source. The chain joins TRBV7-2 to TRBJ2-5, with D unclear. V was cut by 5 bases and J by 5 bases, with 12 bases left in between. Per the germline V gene, CDR1 is SGHTA and CDR2 is FQGNSA. The CDR3 spans 13 residues. Here the CDR3 reads CASSPGSKETQYL. The CDR3 nucleotides are TGTGCCAGCAGCCCGGGCAGTAAGGAGACCCAGTACCTC.

This clonotype was counted only a few times. This chain connects TRBV20-1 to TRBJ2-7, with D unclear. Germline V CDR1 and CDR2: DFQATT, SNEGSKA (reference sequence). The CDR3 totals 13 residues. V was pared by 1 base and J by 0 bases, with 7 bases between. The CDR3 DNA reads TGCAGTGCTAGAGTTCCTAACTCCTACGAGCAGTACTTC. Translated, it gives CSARVPNSYEQYF.

This clonotype was detected only a few times. The chain is built from TRBV20-1 and TRBJ2-2; D possibly corresponds to TRBD1 (5 bases). V shed 6 bases and J shed 4 bases, with 18 bases lying between them. The V gene's germline CDR1 is DFQATT and CDR2 SNEGSKA (reference sequence). This CDR3 has 15 residues. DNA for the CDR3: TGCAGTGCGCTCCCCATAACTGACAGCACCGGGGAGCTGTTTTTT. The encoded protein is CSALPITDSTGELFF.

V gene TRBV20-1 combines with J gene TRBJ2-1; 10 bases are a match to TRBD1. The junction had 5 bases not matched to a gene; V was cut back by 6 bases and J by 6 bases. Germline lookup yields CDR1 DFQATT and CDR2 SNEGSKA (reference sequence). The CDR3 loop spans 13 amino acids. The CDR3 loop is CSAQDRGCNEQFF. As DNA, the CDR3 is TGCAGTGCGCAGGACAGGGGGTGCAATGAGCAGTTCTTC.

There are many counts of this clonotype. This chain links TRBV6-5 with TRBJ2-1, with 14 positions matching TRBD2. Germline CDR1 MNHEY, CDR2 SVGAGI. The junction had 5 bases not matched to a gene; V was cut back by 4 bases and J by 15 bases. This CDR3 is 13 amino acids long. The CDR3 here is CASSSPGLAGVFF. The DNA of the CDR3 is TGTGCCAGCAGTTCACCGGGACTAGCGGGAGTGTTCTTC.

This clonotype has a handful of counts. The chain is built from TRBV5-5 and TRBJ2-1; no clear D. CDR1 and CDR2 (germline): SGHKS, YYEKEE (reference sequence). Trimming stripped 1 base from V and 1 base from J, with 9 bases between. The CDR3 covers 15 residues. Here the CDR3 reads CASSLNPRSYNEQFF. The DNA for the CDR3 is TGTGCCAGCAGCTTGAATCCCCGATCCTACAATGAGCAGTTCTTC.

This clonotype was seen more than once but under ten times. This chain uses TRBV4-2 with TRBJ2-1; D might be TRBD1 or TRBD2, each matching 7 bases. CDR1 and CDR2 (germline): LGHNA, YNFKEQ. V was trimmed by 0 bases and J by 5 bases, leaving 11 bases between them. This CDR3 is built from 15 residues. The DNA of the CDR3 is TGTGCCAGCAGCCAAGACAGGGGGGGGAACAATGAGCAGTTCTTC. Amino acids: CASSQDRGGNNEQFF.

The chain recombines TRBV12-3 or TRBV12-4 with TRBJ2-3; 7 positions match TRBD1. This CDR3 has 15 residues. The V segment lost 4 bases and the J segment 0 bases; nucleotides outside the gene matches: 4. CDR3 in DNA: TGTGCCAGCAGTTCCTGGGACAGCAGCACAGATACGCAGTATTTT. It yields the protein CASSSWDSSTDTQYF.

On this clonotype itself: Sequence at one end of the junction differs from germline and may be a read error. This chain connects TRBV4-2 to TRBJ2-5; 14 nucleotides align to TRBD2. Germline V gene sequence: CDR1 LGHNA, CDR2 YNFKEQ. This CDR3 has 16 amino acids. For the CDR3, the DNA is TGTGCCTGCAGCCCTGGGACTAGCGGGGGTTGGGAGACCCAGTACTTC. As protein: CACSPGTSGGWETQYF.

The chain employs TRBV5-1 and TRBJ2-3, with 12 bases identical to TRBD2. Per germline, CDR1 SGHRS and CDR2 YFSETQ. The CDR3 length is 16 residues. The V and J ends lost 4 bases and 7 bases, in that order; junction bases with no gene match: 10. CDR3 bases: TGCGCCAGCAGCCAGAGGACTAGCGGGGTAGTAAATACGCAGTATTTT. Encoded protein: CASSQRTSGVVNTQYF.

The chain couples TRBV6-1 to TRBJ2-5, with 7 bases aligning to TRBD2. V dropped 6 bases and J dropped 4; count of bases not matched to a gene: 17. Germline lookup yields CDR1 MNHNS and CDR2 SASEGT. This CDR3 has 17 residues. CDR3 residues: CASRTLRSGVGRETQYF. The CDR3 DNA follows: TGTGCCAGCAGGACTTTAAGGAGCGGGGTAGGACGAGAGACCCAGTACTTC.

In this sample, this clonotype turned up a few times. J is TRBJ1-1 and V is TRBV7-2; D not resolved. This CDR3 spans 17 amino acids. Germline V gene sequence: CDR1 SGHTA, CDR2 FQGNSA. V was clipped by 2 bases and J by 2 bases, with 18 bases between them. CDR3 sequence reads: CASSLSPRRARNTEAFF. In nucleotides, the CDR3 is TGTGCCAGCAGCTTAAGCCCACGAAGGGCACGAAACACTGAAGCTTTCTTT. Filled out from reference TRBV7-2 and TRBJ1-1, the complete variable domain reads GAGVSQSPSNKVTEKGKDVELRCDPISGHTALYWYRQSLGQGLEFLIYFQGNSAPDKSGLPSDRFSAERTGGSVSTLTIQRTQQEDSAVYLCASSLSPRRARNTEAFFGQGTRLTVV.

Only a few counts were recorded for this clonotype. The chain has TRBV10-3 and TRBJ2-2; 8 nucleotides align to TRBD1. The germline V gene encodes CDR1 ENHRY and CDR2 SYGVKD. This CDR3 region has 15 residues. V lost 7 bases and J lost 5; bases outside the gene matches: 9. This chain's CDR3 is CAITQGQGTTGELFF. The CDR3, as DNA: TGTGCCATCACCCAAGGACAGGGTACGACCGGGGAGCTGTTTTTT.

The rearrangement uses TRBV20-1 and TRBJ2-3; D possibly corresponds to TRBD1 (6 bases). Trimming removed 3 bases from V and 1 base from J, with 14 bases in between. There are 15 residues in the CDR3. The germline gives CDR1 DFQATT, CDR2 SNEGSKA (reference sequence). The CDR3: CSARGRDIRTDTQYF. In DNA form, the CDR3 reads TGCAGTGCTAGGGGCCGGGACATACGCACAGATACGCAGTATTTT.

In its sample, this clonotype was seen once. The rearrangement joins TRBV15 to TRBJ2-3; 8 bases are shared with TRBD2. The CDR3 covers 17 residues. V shed 2 bases, J shed 0 bases, and the junction held 7 bases outside the gene matches. Germline V gives CDR1 LNHNV, CDR2 YYDKDF (reference sequence). The CDR3 DNA follows: TGTGCCACCAGCAGACTAGGGAGCGGGGGTAGCACAGATACGCAGTATTTT. This translates into CATSRLGSGGSTDTQYF.

The table lists this clonotype with a few counts. V usage is TRBV12-3 or TRBV12-4 and J usage is TRBJ1-2, with TRBD1 identical over 8 bases. V shed 5 bases and J 6 bases; nucleotides not matched to a gene: 2. CDR3 length equals 12 residues. CDR3 sequence reads: CASSNRGDGYTF. DNA of the CDR3: TGTGCCAGCAGTAACAGGGGGGATGGCTACACCTTC.

The chain has TRBV6-2 or TRBV6-3 and TRBJ1-2, with a weak D call TRBD1 (6 bases). V dropped 0 bases and J dropped 4 bases, with 21 bases sitting between them. This CDR3 spans 18 amino acids. The germline V gene encodes CDR1 MNHEY and CDR2 SVGEGT. The CDR3 here is CASSYSIGTRPRGYGYTF. DNA of the CDR3: TGTGCCAGCAGTTACTCGATCGGGACAAGGCCCAGAGGCTATGGCTACACCTTC.

This sequence joins TRBV13 and TRBJ2-2; D might be TRBD2 (7 bases). Germline V CDR1 and CDR2: PRHDT, FYEKMQ (reference sequence). The CDR3 contains 16 residues. V lost 1 base and J 5 bases, leaving 14 bases between the germline ends. The CDR3 region is CASSLVRGARTGELFF. Here the CDR3 DNA reads TGTGCCAGCAGCTTAGTCCGGGGGGCGCGGACCGGGGAGCTGTTTTTT.

This clonotype was seen ten or more times. Here the CDR3 DNA reads TGTGCCAGCAGTTACTCGAGGCAGGGCCAGCCCCAGCATTTT. This codes for CASSYSRQGQPQHF. This chain joins TRBV6-5 and TRBJ1-5, with D perhaps TRBD1 (5 bases). CDR3 length equals 14 residues. Germline values: CDR1 MNHEY, CDR2 SVGAGI. V lost 0 bases and J lost 7, with 10 bases in between.